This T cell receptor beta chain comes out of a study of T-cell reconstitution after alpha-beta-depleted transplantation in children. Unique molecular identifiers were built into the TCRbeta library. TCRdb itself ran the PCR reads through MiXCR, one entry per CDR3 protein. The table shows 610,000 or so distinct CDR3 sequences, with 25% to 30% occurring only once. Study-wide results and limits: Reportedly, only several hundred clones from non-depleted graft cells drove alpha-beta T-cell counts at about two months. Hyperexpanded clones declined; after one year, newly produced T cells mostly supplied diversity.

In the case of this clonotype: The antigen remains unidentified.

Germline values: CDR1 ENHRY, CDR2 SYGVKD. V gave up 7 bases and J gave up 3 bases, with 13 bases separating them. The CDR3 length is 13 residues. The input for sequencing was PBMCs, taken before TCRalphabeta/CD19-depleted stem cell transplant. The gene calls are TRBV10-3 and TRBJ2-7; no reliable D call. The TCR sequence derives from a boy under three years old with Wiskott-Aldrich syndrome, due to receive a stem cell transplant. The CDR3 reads CAITQQRDYEQYF. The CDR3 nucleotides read TGTGCCATCACCCAACAACGCGACTACGAGCAGTACTTC.